Each of the 30 T cell receptor beta chains below was sequenced from the same sample in a study of post-analysis software for immune sequencing data (dated by TCRdb to between 2015 and 2017). The investigation overall reported the following: About five TRBV segments, including TRBV5-6, TRBV5-1 and TRBV20-1, were significantly more frequent in patients than controls.

Libraries were built with PCR. TCRdb lists the instrument as Illumina HiSeq 2500. To reduce PCR and sequencing biases, unique molecular identifiers were built into the TCR beta cDNA libraries. Starting from the raw public reads, TCRdb applied fastp trimming at Q25, assembled clones with MiXCR and retained in-frame beta chains. Rows with a matching CDR3 protein are joined into one entry that keeps the most common DNA and genes. A total of 350,000 to 450,000 distinct CDR3 sequences appear in this sample, approximately 37% of them only once. 6.5% to 8% of the sample is taken by the ten largest. These receptors have no identified antigens. Sequenced sample: blood. Receptors originate from a girl aged 2-10 years with multiple sclerosis.

The chain couples TRBV24-1 to TRBJ2-1; perhaps TRBD1 as D (6 bases). The CDR3 has 15 residues. Trimming shortened V by 0 bases and J by 10 bases, and 15 bases separated the two germline ends. CDR1 is KGHDR and CDR2 is SFDVKD in the germline V gene. CDR3 in amino acids: CATSDLWPGQGEQFF. The DNA of the CDR3 is TGTGCCACCAGTGATTTGTGGCCTGGGCAGGGGGAGCAGTTCTTC.

Only a few counts were recorded for this clonotype. The chain couples TRBV29-1 to TRBJ2-7; a possible D gene is TRBD2 (5 bases). The J call may be incorrect, as the DNA end agrees better with TRBJ2-5. Per germline, CDR1 SQVTM and CDR2 ANQGSEA. There are 12 residues in the CDR3. Here the CDR3 reads CSGVRGQETQYF. CDR3 DNA sequence: TGCAGCGGGGTCCGGGGCCAAGAGACCCAGTACTTC.

The V gene is TRBV11-2, the J gene TRBJ2-3; the match to TRBD1 covers 8 bases. V lost 3 bases to trimming and J lost 2 bases; unmatched junction nucleotides: 4. This CDR3 spans 15 amino acids. The germline gives CDR1 SGHAT, CDR2 FQNNGV. As DNA, the CDR3 is TGTGCCAGCAGCTTCCGGGACAGGACCACAGATACGCAGTATTTT. Translation: CASSFRDRTTDTQYF.

This clonotype was counted a few times. The V gene is TRBV9, the J gene TRBJ2-6; D not certain. Per the germline V gene, CDR1 is SGDLS and CDR2 is YYNGEE. The CDR3 spans 16 residues. With 1 base removed from V and 3 bases from J, the gap between germline ends came to 11 bases. The CDR3 region has the DNA TGTGCCAGCAGCGTATATAAAGGGTTTGGGGCCAACGTCCTGACTTTC. Amino acids: CASSVYKGFGANVLTF.

This clonotype appeared a few times. The genes are TRBV7-9 and TRBJ1-2; weak D call: TRBD1 (6 bases). The CDR3 totals 13 residues. V gave up 2 bases and J gave up 4 bases, with 8 bases separating them. Germline V gene sequence: CDR1 SEHNR, CDR2 FQNEAQ (reference sequence). The CDR3 loop is CASSLIQGYGYTF. CDR3 bases: TGTGCCAGCAGCTTAATACAGGGCTATGGCTACACCTTC.

The chain employs TRBV2 and TRBJ2-3, with TRBD2 matching 7 bases. The CDR3 runs 16 residues. Looked up from germline, CDR1 is SNHLY and CDR2 is FYNNEI. V gave up 5 bases and J gave up 2 bases; unmatched junction bases: 10. The CDR3: CASSSRGAGITDTQYF. DNA for the CDR3: TGTGCCAGCAGTTCCCGGGGAGCGGGGATCACAGATACGCAGTATTTT.

The DNA of the CDR3 is TGTGCCAGGGGGTCCTCGGAGGAGTCGGGGGATACGCAGTATTTT. Its translation: CARGSSEESGDTQYF. The genes are TRBV6-5 and TRBJ2-3; TRBD2 might be the D (5 bases). The CDR3 is made up of 15 amino acids. The V and J ends lost 9 bases and 6 bases respectively, with 22 bases between them. Germline assignment: CDR1 MNHEY and CDR2 SVGAGI.

This clonotype was recorded at least ten times. The rearrangement links TRBV5-5 to TRBJ2-5, with D perhaps being TRBD1 or TRBD2 (5 bases each). The CDR3 length is 14 residues. Germline CDR1 reads SGHKS; CDR2 reads YYEKEE (reference sequence). V lost 4 bases, J lost 2 bases, and 12 bases lay in between. The CDR3: CASSPGTVQETQYF. CDR3 coding DNA: TGTGCCAGCAGCCCCGGGACGGTTCAAGAGACCCAGTACTTC.

The chain carries TRBV7-2 and TRBJ2-2, with a weak D call TRBD1 (5 bases). CDR1 is SGHTA, CDR2 FQGNSA, per germline. The CDR3 is 15 residues long. V gave up 5 bases and J gave up 7 bases, with 17 bases separating them. Written as DNA, the CDR3 is TGTGCCAGCAGCCCGATCAACCGCCAGGGCGGGGAGCTGTTTTTT. Translated: CASSPINRQGGELFF.

The chain employs TRBV6-1 and TRBJ1-2, with D tentatively TRBD1 (6 bases). Germline-derived CDR1 and CDR2 are MNHNS and SASEGT. Deletions cut 4 bases from V and 0 bases from J, with 9 bases between. CDR3 length: 14 residues. The CDR3, as DNA: TGTGCCAGCAGTGCGCGGACAGCTAACTATGGCTACACCTTC. Translation gives CASSARTANYGYTF.

The table lists this clonotype with a few counts. This chain uses TRBV12-3 or TRBV12-4 with TRBJ2-6, with 10 nucleotides matching TRBD1. The ends lost 11 bases at V and 2 bases at J; junction bases unmatched: 3. The length of the CDR3 is 14 residues. The CDR3 is CAGGQGAGANVLTF. Written as DNA, the CDR3 is TGTGCCGGCGGACAGGGGGCTGGGGCCAACGTCCTGACTTTC.

The chain is built from TRBV6-6 and TRBJ1-1; tentatively, D is TRBD1 (6 bases). V shed 6 bases and J shed 4 bases, with 18 bases lying between them. CDR3 length equals 15 residues. CDR1 and CDR2 from the germline V gene are MNHNY and SVGAGI (reference sequence). The CDR3 DNA sequence: TGTGCCAGCAGCTGGATTGGGGGCGAAGTCACTGAAGCTTTCTTT. It yields the protein CASSWIGGEVTEAFF.

This sequence joins TRBV10-3 and TRBJ1-5, with 9 nucleotides matching TRBD1. V lost 2 bases, J lost 1 base, and 6 bases stayed unmatched. The CDR3 covers 17 residues. Germline CDR1 ENHRY, CDR2 SYGVKD. CDR3 sequence reads: CAISEGGQGTSNQPQHF. CDR3 bases: TGTGCCATCAGTGAGGGGGGACAGGGCACCAGCAATCAGCCCCAGCATTTT.

Only a few counts were recorded for this clonotype. This chain joins TRBV29-1 and TRBJ2-5; D perhaps matches TRBD1 (6 bases). The CDR3 is 13 residues long. V lost 4 bases to trimming and J lost 0 bases, with 9 bases between them. Germline V gives CDR1 SQVTM, CDR2 ANQGSEA. CDR3 DNA sequence: TGCAGCGTTGGGGGACAAAACCAAGAGACCCAGTACTTC. Translated, it gives CSVGGQNQETQYF.

The chain joins TRBV4-3 to TRBJ2-1; D perhaps matches TRBD2 (5 bases). V dropped 4 bases and J dropped 6 bases, with 25 bases sitting between them. The CDR3 extends over 18 amino acids. Germline values: CDR1 LGHNA, CDR2 YSLEER. The CDR3: CASSPIYRSLIGGNEQFF. CDR3 DNA sequence: TGCGCCAGCAGCCCCATTTATCGATCCCTAATTGGAGGCAATGAGCAGTTCTTC.

This chain links TRBV7-2 with TRBJ2-5; TRBD1 agrees at 11 bases. Per the germline V gene, CDR1 is SGHTA and CDR2 is FQGNSA. This CDR3 is 15 amino acids long. V shed 4 bases and J 4 bases; nucleotides not matched to a gene: 5. The CDR3 DNA sequence: TGTGCCAGCAGCTCCGGGACAGGGGGGCGAGAGACCCAGTACTTC. This sequence encodes CASSSGTGGRETQYF.

The rearrangement joins TRBV28 to TRBJ2-5; D is possibly TRBD2 (5 bases). CDR3 length: 13 residues. Germline V gene data show CDR1 as MDHEN and CDR2 as SYDVKM. V was cut by 3 bases and J by 11 bases, with 16 bases left in between. DNA for the CDR3: TGTGCCAGCAGTTTGGTGGGAGAAAGGGAGCAGTACTTC. This encodes CASSLVGEREQYF. Variable domain in full (rest from reference TRBV28 and TRBJ2-5): DVKVTQSSRYLVKRTGEKVFLECVQDMDHENMFWYRQDPGLGLRLIYFSYDVKMKEKGDIPEGYSVSREKKERFSLILESASTNQTSMYLCASSLVGEREQYFGPGTRLLVL.

The chain couples TRBV7-9 to TRBJ2-1, with D perhaps being TRBD1 or TRBD2 (6 bases each). Germline V lookup: CDR1 SEHNR, CDR2 FQNEAQ (reference sequence). V was trimmed by 3 bases and J by 14 bases, leaving 20 bases between them. The CDR3 length is 14 residues. The CDR3 sequence is CASSFTVGGSEEFF. CDR3 coding DNA: TGTGCCAGCAGCTTTACTGTCGGGGGCTCCGAAGAGTTCTTC.

The chain carries TRBV20-1 and TRBJ1-5; D is perhaps TRBD1 (5 bases). V lost 3 bases and J 8 bases, leaving 14 bases between the germline ends. CDR3 length: 13 amino acids. Germline values: CDR1 DFQATT, CDR2 SNEGSKA (reference sequence). For the CDR3, the DNA is TGCAGTGCTAGCTCCCGGGGGTGCGAGCCCCAGCATTTT. Its translation is CSASSRGCEPQHF.

This clonotype has only a few counts. This rearrangement joins TRBV10-3 to TRBJ2-7, with 10 positions matching TRBD1. Germline V gives CDR1 ENHRY, CDR2 SYGVKD. J gave up 2 bases and V 3 bases, and 4 bases lay outside the gene matches. The CDR3 contains 15 residues. CDR3: CAISDSGQGPYEQYF. DNA of the CDR3: TGTGCCATCAGTGATTCGGGACAGGGGCCCTACGAGCAGTACTTC.

This clonotype was seen at least ten times. The gene calls are TRBV29-1 and TRBJ2-1, with 11 nucleotides matching TRBD2. The trim removed 7 bases at V and 6 bases at J, leaving 2 bases unmatched. Germline CDR1 and CDR2: SQVTM and ANQGSEA. This CDR3 has 12 amino acids. The CDR3 DNA is TGCAGCGCTGGGACTAGCGGCAATGAGCAGTTCTTC. It specifies CSAGTSGNEQFF.

The chain recombines TRBV7-8 with TRBJ1-1; no clear D gene. V shed 0 bases and J shed 4 bases, with 9 bases lying between them. The length of the CDR3 is 14 residues. Per the germline V gene, CDR1 is SGHVS and CDR2 is FQNEAQ. The CDR3 DNA follows: TGTGCCAGCAGCTTAGCTCCGGGCCTCACTGAAGCTTTCTTT. As protein: CASSLAPGLTEAFF.

The V call is TRBV3-1, the J call TRBJ2-6; D not resolved. The length of the CDR3 is 17 residues. V lost 0 bases, J lost 0 bases, and 9 bases lay in between. Germline CDR1 is LGHDT and CDR2 is YNNKEL (reference sequence). The CDR3 nucleotides are TGTGCCAGCAGCCAAGATAGGGCGGTCTCTGGGGCCAACGTCCTGACTTTC. Amino acid sequence: CASSQDRAVSGANVLTF.

The chain combines TRBV6-6 with TRBJ2-7; possibly TRBD1 or TRBD2 for D (5 bases each). The CDR3 covers 13 residues. Trimming shortened V by 8 bases and J by 4 bases, and 15 bases separated the two germline ends. Germline CDR1 is MNHNY and CDR2 is SVGAGI (reference sequence). CDR3: CASGEGLRYEQYF. DNA for the CDR3: TGTGCCAGCGGAGAGGGGCTAAGGTACGAGCAGTACTTC.

The chain joins TRBV9 to TRBJ2-2; possibly TRBD1 or TRBD2 for D (5 bases each). From germline, CDR1 is SGDLS and CDR2 YYNGEE. V was trimmed by 0 bases and J by 7 bases, leaving 16 bases between them. The CDR3 totals 16 residues. CDR3 region: CASSVEAGTTGGELFF. In nucleotides, the CDR3 is TGTGCCAGCAGCGTAGAAGCAGGGACCACAGGCGGGGAGCTGTTTTTT.

This clonotype has just a few counts. One junction end disagrees with the germline gene, perhaps due to a read error. This chain joins TRBV4-1 and TRBJ1-5; D possibly corresponds to TRBD1 (5 bases). CDR3 length: 16 amino acids. Germline V lookup: CDR1 MGHRA, CDR2 YSYEKL. The CDR3 region has the DNA TGCGCCGGCAGCCAAGGGGTATCCAGGACCAATCAGCCCCAGCATTTT. Translated, it gives CAGSQGVSRTNQPQHF.

This clonotype occurred many times. The J gene is TRBJ2-7, the V gene TRBV5-1; the D gene is possibly TRBD1 (6 bases). V was clipped by 7 bases and J by 0 bases, with 17 bases between them. Germline loops: CDR1 SGHRS, CDR2 YFSETQ. The length of the CDR3 is 15 residues. The CDR3 region is CASATRDTSSYEQYF. DNA of the CDR3: TGCGCCAGCGCCACCCGGGACACTAGCTCCTACGAGCAGTACTTC.

This clonotype was observed a handful of times. One end of the junction varies from germline; a read error may be responsible. The J gene is TRBJ2-1, the V gene TRBV20-1; D is perhaps TRBD2 (5 bases). This CDR3 contains 14 residues. Germline CDR1 and CDR2: DFQATT and SNEGSKA (reference sequence). This chain's CDR3 is CSTRDPRARNEQFF. The CDR3 DNA reads as TGCAGTACTAGAGATCCTAGGGCCCGAAATGAGCAGTTCTTC.

The CDR3 bases are TGCAGTGCTAGGTGGCTCTATGGCTACACCTTC. Residues: CSARWLYGYTF. The J gene is TRBJ1-2, the V gene TRBV20-1; D is unresolved. Trimming took 3 bases from V and 4 from J, leaving 6 bases between them. The germline V gene encodes CDR1 DFQATT and CDR2 SNEGSKA (reference sequence). CDR3 length: 11 amino acids.

The V call is TRBV7-6, the J call TRBJ2-1; D may be TRBD2 (5 bases). The CDR3 contains 15 residues. CDR1 SGHVS and CDR2 FNYEAQ come from the germline V gene. V lost 3 bases, J lost 0 bases, and 9 bases lay in between. The CDR3 DNA reads as TGTGCCAGCAGCTTGGACTTCCGCTCCTACAATGAGCAGTTCTTC. Translation: CASSLDFRSYNEQFF.